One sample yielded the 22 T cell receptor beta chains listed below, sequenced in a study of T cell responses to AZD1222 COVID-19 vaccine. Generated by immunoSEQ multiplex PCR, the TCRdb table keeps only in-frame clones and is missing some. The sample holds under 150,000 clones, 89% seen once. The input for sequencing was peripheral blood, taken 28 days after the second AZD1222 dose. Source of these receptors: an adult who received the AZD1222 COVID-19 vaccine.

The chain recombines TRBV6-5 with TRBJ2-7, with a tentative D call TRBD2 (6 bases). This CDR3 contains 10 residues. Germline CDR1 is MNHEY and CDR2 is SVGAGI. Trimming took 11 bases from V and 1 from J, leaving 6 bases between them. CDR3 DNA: TGTGCCGGGGGGTCCTACGAGCAGTACTTC. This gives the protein CAGGSYEQYF.

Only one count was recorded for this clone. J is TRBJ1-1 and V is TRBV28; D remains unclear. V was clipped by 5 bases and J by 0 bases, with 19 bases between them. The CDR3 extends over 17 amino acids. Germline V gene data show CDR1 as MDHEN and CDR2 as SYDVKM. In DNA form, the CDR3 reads TGTGCCAGCAGTCCCCCCGCGGCAACGGATTTGAACACTGAAGCTTTCTTT. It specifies CASSPPAATDLNTEAFF.

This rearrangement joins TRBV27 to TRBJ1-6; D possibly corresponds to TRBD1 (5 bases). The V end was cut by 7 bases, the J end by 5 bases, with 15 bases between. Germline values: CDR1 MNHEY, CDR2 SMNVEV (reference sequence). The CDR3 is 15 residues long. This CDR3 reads CASKPSWGNNSPLHF. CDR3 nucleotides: TGTGCCAGCAAACCCTCATGGGGGAATAATTCACCCCTCCACTTT.

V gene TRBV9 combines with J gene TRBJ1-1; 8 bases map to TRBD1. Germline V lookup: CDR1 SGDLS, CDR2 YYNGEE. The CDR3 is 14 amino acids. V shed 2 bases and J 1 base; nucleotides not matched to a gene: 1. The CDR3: CASSVTGANTEAFF. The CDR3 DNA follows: TGTGCCAGCAGCGTGACAGGGGCGAACACTGAAGCTTTCTTT.

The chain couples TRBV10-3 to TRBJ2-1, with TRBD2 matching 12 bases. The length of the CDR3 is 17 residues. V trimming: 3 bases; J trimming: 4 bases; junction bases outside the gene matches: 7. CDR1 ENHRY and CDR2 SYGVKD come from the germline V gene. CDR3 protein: CAISDELAGGQYNEQFF. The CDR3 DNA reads TGTGCCATCAGTGATGAGCTAGCGGGGGGGCAATACAATGAGCAGTTCTTC.

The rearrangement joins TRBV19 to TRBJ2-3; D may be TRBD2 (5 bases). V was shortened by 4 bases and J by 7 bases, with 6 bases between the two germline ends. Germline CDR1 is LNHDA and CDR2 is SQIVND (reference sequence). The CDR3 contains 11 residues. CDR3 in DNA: TGTGCCAGTAGTACCGGGAATACGCAGTATTTT. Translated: CASSTGNTQYF.

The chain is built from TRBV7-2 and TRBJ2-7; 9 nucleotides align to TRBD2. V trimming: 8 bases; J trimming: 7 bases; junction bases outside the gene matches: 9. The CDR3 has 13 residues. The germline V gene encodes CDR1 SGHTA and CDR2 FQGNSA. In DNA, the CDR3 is TGTGCCAGCGACCGCGCGGGGGGGCGTGAGCAGTACTTC. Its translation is CASDRAGGREQYF.

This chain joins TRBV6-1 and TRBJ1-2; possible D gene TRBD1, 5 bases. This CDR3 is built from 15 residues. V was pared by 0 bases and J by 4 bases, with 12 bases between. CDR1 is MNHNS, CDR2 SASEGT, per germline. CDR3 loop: CASSEATGSFYGYTF. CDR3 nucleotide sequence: TGTGCCAGCAGTGAAGCTACAGGCTCGTTCTATGGCTACACCTTC.

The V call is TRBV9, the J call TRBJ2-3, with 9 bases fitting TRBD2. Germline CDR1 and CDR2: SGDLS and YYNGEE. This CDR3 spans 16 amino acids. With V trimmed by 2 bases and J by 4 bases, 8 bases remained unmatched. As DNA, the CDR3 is TGTGCCAGCAGCGTCGGGATAGCGGGAGTTGCAGATACGCAGTATTTT. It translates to CASSVGIAGVADTQYF.

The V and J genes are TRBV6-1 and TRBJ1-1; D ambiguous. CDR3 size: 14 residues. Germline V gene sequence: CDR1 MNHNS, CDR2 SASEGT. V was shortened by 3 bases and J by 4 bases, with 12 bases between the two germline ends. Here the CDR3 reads CASSDEGLGTEAFF. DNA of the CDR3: TGTGCCAGCAGTGATGAGGGATTGGGCACTGAAGCTTTCTTT.

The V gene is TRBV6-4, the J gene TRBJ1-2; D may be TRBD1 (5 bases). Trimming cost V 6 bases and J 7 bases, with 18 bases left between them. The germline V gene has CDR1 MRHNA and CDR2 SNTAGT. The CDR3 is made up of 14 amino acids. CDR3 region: CASRNPPGTRGYTF. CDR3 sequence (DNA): TGTGCCAGCAGAAACCCGCCCGGGACTCGTGGCTACACCTTC.

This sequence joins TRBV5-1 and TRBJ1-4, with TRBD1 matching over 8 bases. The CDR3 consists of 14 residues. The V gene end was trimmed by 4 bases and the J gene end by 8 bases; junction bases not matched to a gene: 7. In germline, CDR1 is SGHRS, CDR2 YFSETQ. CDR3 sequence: CASSPGQEGEKLFF. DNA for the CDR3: TGCGCCAGCAGCCCGGGACAGGAAGGGGAAAAACTGTTTTTT.

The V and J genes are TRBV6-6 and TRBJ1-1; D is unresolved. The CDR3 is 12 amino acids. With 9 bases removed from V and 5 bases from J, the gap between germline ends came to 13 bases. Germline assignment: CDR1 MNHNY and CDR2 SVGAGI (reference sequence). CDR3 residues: CASKVIYTEAFF. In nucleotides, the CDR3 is TGTGCCAGTAAAGTTATCTATACTGAAGCTTTCTTT.

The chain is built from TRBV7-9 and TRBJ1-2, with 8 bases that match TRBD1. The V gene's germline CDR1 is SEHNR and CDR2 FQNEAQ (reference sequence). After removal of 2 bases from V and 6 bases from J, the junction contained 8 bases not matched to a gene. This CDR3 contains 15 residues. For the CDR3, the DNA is TGTGCCAGCAGCTTAATCCCCGACAGGGGCAATGGCTACACCTTC. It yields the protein CASSLIPDRGNGYTF.

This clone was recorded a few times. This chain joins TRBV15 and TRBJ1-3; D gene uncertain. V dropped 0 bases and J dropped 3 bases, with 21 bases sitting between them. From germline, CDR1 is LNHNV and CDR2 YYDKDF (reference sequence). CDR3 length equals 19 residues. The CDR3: CATSRELRTLKPSGNTIYF. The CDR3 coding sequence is TGTGCCACCAGCAGAGAACTTAGGACTCTTAAGCCAAGTGGAAACACCATATATTTT.

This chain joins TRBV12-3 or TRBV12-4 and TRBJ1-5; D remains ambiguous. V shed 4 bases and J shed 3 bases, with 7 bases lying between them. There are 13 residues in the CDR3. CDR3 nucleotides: TGTGCCAGCAGTTCCAGGTACAATCAGCCCCAGCATTTT. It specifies CASSSRYNQPQHF.

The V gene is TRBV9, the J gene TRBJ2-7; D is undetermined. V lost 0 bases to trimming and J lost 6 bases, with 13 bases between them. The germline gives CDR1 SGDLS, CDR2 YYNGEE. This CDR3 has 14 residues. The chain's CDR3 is CASSVGPDPSEQYF. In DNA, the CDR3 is TGTGCCAGCAGCGTAGGTCCCGACCCCAGCGAGCAGTACTTC.

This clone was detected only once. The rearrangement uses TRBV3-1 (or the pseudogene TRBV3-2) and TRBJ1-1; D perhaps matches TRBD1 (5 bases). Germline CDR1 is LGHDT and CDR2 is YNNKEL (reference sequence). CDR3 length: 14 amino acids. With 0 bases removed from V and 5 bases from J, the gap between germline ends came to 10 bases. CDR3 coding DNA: TGTGCCAGCAGCCAAGATGGGGGGGGGACTGAAGCTTTCTTT. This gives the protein CASSQDGGGTEAFF.

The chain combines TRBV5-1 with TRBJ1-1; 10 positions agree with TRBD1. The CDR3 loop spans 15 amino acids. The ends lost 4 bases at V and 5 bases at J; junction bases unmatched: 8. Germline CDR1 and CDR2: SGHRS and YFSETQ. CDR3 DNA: TGCGCCAGCAGCGAAAGACAGGGGGCGGGGACTGAAGCTTTCTTT. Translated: CASSERQGAGTEAFF.

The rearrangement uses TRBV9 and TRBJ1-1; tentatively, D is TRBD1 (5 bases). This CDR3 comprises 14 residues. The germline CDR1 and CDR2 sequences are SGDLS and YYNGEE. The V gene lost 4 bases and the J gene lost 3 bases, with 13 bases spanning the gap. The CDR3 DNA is TGTGCCAGCAGCCGCGGGGGAGGCGACACTGAAGCTTTCTTT. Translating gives CASSRGGGDTEAFF.

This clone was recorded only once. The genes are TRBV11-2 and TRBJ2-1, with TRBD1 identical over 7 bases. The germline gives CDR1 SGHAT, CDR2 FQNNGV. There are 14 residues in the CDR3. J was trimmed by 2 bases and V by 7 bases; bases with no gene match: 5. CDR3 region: CASTQQGTYNEQFF. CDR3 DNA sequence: TGTGCCAGCACCCAACAGGGGACCTACAATGAGCAGTTCTTC. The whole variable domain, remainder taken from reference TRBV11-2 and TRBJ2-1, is EAGVAQSPRYKIIEKRQSVAFWCNPISGHATLYWYQQILGQGPKLLIQFQNNGVVDDSQLPKDRFSAERLKGVDSTLKIQPAKLEDSAVYLCASTQQGTYNEQFFGPGTRLTVL.

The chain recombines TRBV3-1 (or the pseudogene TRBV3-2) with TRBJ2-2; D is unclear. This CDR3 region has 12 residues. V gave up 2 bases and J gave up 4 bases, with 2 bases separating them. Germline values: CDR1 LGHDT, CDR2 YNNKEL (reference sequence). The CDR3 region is CASSQRTGELFF. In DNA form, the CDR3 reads TGTGCCAGCAGCCAACGCACCGGGGAGCTGTTTTTT.